This entry lists 32 T cell receptor beta chains sequenced from one sample in a study of blood T cells in healthy people across ages (dated by TCRdb to between 2014 and 2016). The library relied on 5' RACE. TCRdb shows the sequencer as Illumina HiSeq 2500. The second PCR ran for roughly 7 to 12 cycles and used a J-beta primer mix along with a sample-barcoded 5' primer. The public reads were reprocessed in TCRdb via fastp at Q25 and MiXCR, keeping in-frame beta chains. Rows matching on CDR3 protein sequence are summarized as one entry with the most common DNA and genes. The table for this sample lists around 790,000 distinct CDR3 sequences; roughly 44% of them were counted only once. The top ten clonotypes cover about 19% of the sample. Sample: blood. Every receptor here comes from a man in his sixties in good health.

In regard to this clonotype: A read error may be the cause here, since a much bigger clone is one base away. This sequence joins TRBV7-3 and TRBJ2-1; TRBD2 matches at 10 bases. Germline CDR1 reads SGHTA; CDR2 reads FQGTGA. The V gene end was trimmed by 2 bases and the J gene end by 8 bases; junction bases not matched to a gene: 6. The CDR3 contains 15 residues. CDR3: CASSLQAGGPDEQFF. In nucleotides, the CDR3 is TGTGCCAGCAGCTTACAAGCGGGGGGGCCGGATGAGCAGTTCTTC.

This clonotype was detected ten times or more. The rearrangement links TRBV29-1 to TRBJ1-2; D gene unclear. Trimming removed 1 base from V and 0 bases from J, with 0 bases in between. The CDR3 is 11 residues long. The germline CDR1 and CDR2 sequences are SQVTM and ANQGSEA. As DNA, the CDR3 is TGCAGCGTTGAAGCTAACTATGGCTACACCTTC. Its protein product is CSVEANYGYTF.

This chain joins TRBV5-6 and TRBJ2-6; D is unresolved. The V gene's germline CDR1 is SGHDT and CDR2 YYEEEE. V lost 2 bases to trimming and J lost 4 bases, with 13 bases between them. There are 16 residues in the CDR3. The CDR3 bases are TGTGCCAGCAGCTTAACTTTGATGGGGGGGGCCAACGTCCTGACTTTC. It yields the protein CASSLTLMGGANVLTF.

This clonotype has only a few counts. The chain has TRBV7-2 and TRBJ2-7; 9 bases are a match to TRBD2. The CDR3 length is 15 residues. Germline V lookup: CDR1 SGHTA, CDR2 FQGNSA. With 2 bases clipped from V and 0 bases from J, the junction kept 2 bases outside the gene matches. The CDR3 coding sequence is TGTGCCAGCAGCTTAAGCGGGGGGCCCTCCTACGAGCAGTACTTC. Its protein is CASSLSGGPSYEQYF.

This clonotype was counted only a few times. The chain links TRBV2 to TRBJ1-2, with D possibly TRBD1 on 6 matching bases. The V end lost 6 bases, the J end lost 13 bases, and 12 bases lay between the germline ends. The CDR3 consists of 10 residues. Per germline, CDR1 SNHLY and CDR2 FYNNEI. The CDR3 nucleotides are TGTGCCAGCAGCAACAGGGTAACCACCTTC. Translation gives CASSNRVTTF.

This clonotype occurred a few times. The rearrangement links TRBV13 to TRBJ2-3; 7 positions match TRBD1. The length of the CDR3 is 14 residues. The V gene's germline CDR1 is PRHDT and CDR2 FYEKMQ (reference sequence). V shed 4 bases and J 3 bases; nucleotides not matched to a gene: 4. This chain's CDR3 is CASSSTGFTDTQYF. The CDR3 DNA sequence: TGTGCCAGCAGCTCGACAGGGTTTACAGATACGCAGTATTTT. The complete variable domain, with remaining parts taken from reference TRBV13 and TRBJ2-3, reads AAGVIQSPRHLIKEKRETATLKCYPIPRHDTVYWYQQGPGQDPQFLISFYEKMQSDKGSIPDRFSAQQFSDYHSELNMSSLELGDSALYFCASSSTGFTDTQYFGPGTRLTVL.

The chain has TRBV6-5 and TRBJ2-6; D not resolved. Germline V gene sequence: CDR1 MNHEY, CDR2 SVGAGI. V was cut by 6 bases and J by 3 bases, with 9 bases left in between. The CDR3 has 14 amino acids. CDR3 amino acids: CASRLRNGANVLTF. CDR3 bases: TGTGCCAGCAGACTGAGAAATGGGGCCAACGTCCTGACTTTC.

This clonotype was counted only a few times. The chain recombines TRBV12-3 or TRBV12-4 with TRBJ2-1, with TRBD2 identical over 9 bases. The ends lost 2 bases at V and 5 bases at J; junction bases unmatched: 1. This CDR3 has 14 residues. The CDR3: CASSLQRGDNEQFF. Here the CDR3 DNA reads TGTGCCAGCAGTTTACAGCGGGGGGACAATGAGCAGTTCTTC.

The chain employs TRBV24-1 and TRBJ2-7; D may match TRBD1 or TRBD2 (5 bases each). CDR1 and CDR2 (germline): KGHDR, SFDVKD. The CDR3 length is 15 residues. Trimming removed 2 bases from V and 5 bases from J, with 15 bases in between. CDR3 nucleotides: TGTGCCACCAGTGATTCGGCAGGGACCACCAACGAGCAGTACTTC. Translation: CATSDSAGTTNEQYF.

This chain connects TRBV11-2 to TRBJ2-5, with a possible D match to TRBD2 (6 bases). This CDR3 is built from 17 residues. Germline V gene data show CDR1 as SGHAT and CDR2 as FQNNGV. V lost 4 bases and J lost 0, with 18 bases in between. Here the CDR3 reads CASSSHHLGLYQETQYF. The CDR3 DNA is TGTGCCAGCAGCTCCCACCACTTGGGACTGTACCAAGAGACCCAGTACTTC. Supplemented by reference TRBV11-2 and TRBJ2-5, the full variable domain reads EAGVAQSPRYKIIEKRQSVAFWCNPISGHATLYWYQQILGQGPKLLIQFQNNGVVDDSQLPKDRFSAERLKGVDSTLKIQPAKLEDSAVYLCASSSHHLGLYQETQYFGPGTRLLVL.

About this clonotype itself: At one end, the junction sequence differs from germline, possibly due to a read error. The chain carries TRBV5-1 and TRBJ2-5; maybe TRBD1 (6 bases). Germline V gives CDR1 SGHRS, CDR2 YFSETQ. CDR3 length: 14 residues. CDR3: CTSSLAGAEETQYF. The CDR3 DNA sequence: TGCACCAGCAGCTTGGCAGGGGCGGAAGAGACCCAGTACTTC.

The table lists this clonotype with a few counts. The CDR3 DNA sequence: TGTGCCAGGAACAGGGGGCGCGTTGCCAAAAACATTCAGTACTTC. Translation gives CARNRGRVAKNIQYF. This chain links TRBV6-5 with TRBJ2-4; 9 bases are a match to TRBD1. J lost 1 base, V lost 9 bases, and 7 bases had no gene match. In germline, CDR1 is MNHEY, CDR2 SVGAGI. The CDR3 is 15 amino acids.

The chain has TRBV4-3 and TRBJ2-7; D remains ambiguous. V was clipped by 1 base and J by 2 bases, with 9 bases between them. This CDR3 has 14 amino acids. Germline V lookup: CDR1 LGHNA, CDR2 YSLEER. In nucleotides, the CDR3 is TGCGCCAGCAGCCAAGCGCACTCAACCTACGAGCAGTACTTC. Amino acids: CASSQAHSTYEQYF.

This clonotype was counted between two and nine times. The chain links TRBV7-9 to TRBJ1-1; D is unresolved. Germline CDR1 reads SEHNR; CDR2 reads FQNEAQ (reference sequence). The CDR3 extends over 12 amino acids. Trimming left V 0 bases short and J 7 bases short, with 6 bases between. CDR3 sequence reads: CASSLATDEAFF. DNA of the CDR3: TGTGCCAGCAGCTTAGCGACGGATGAAGCTTTCTTT.

Concerning this clonotype: A clone one base away is much larger, so this may be a read error. This rearrangement joins TRBV5-4 to TRBJ2-1; 10 bases align to TRBD2. This CDR3 is built from 16 residues. Germline trimming cut 4 bases from V and 5 bases from J; bases unmatched to any gene: 9. CDR1 and CDR2 (germline): SGHNT, YYREEE (reference sequence). The CDR3 sequence is CASSTDLAGVNNEQFF. The CDR3 coding sequence is TGTGCCAGCAGCACCGATCTAGCGGGGGTGAACAATGAGCAGTTCTTC.

The rearrangement joins TRBV6-2 or TRBV6-3 to TRBJ2-1, with TRBD2 identical over 12 bases. Germline-derived CDR1 and CDR2 are MNHEY and SVGEGT. CDR3 length equals 17 residues. The ends lost 8 bases at V and 2 bases at J; junction bases unmatched: 10. The DNA for the CDR3 is TGTGCCAGCTCTGGACTAGCGGGGAGGATGACCTACAATGAGCAGTTCTTC. Encoded protein: CASSGLAGRMTYNEQFF.

The CDR3 protein is CASSQDRNNYGYTF. DNA of the CDR3: TGCGCCAGCAGCCAAGATCGGAATAACTATGGCTACACCTTC. This chain connects TRBV4-3 to TRBJ1-2; D remains ambiguous. The germline V and J ends were trimmed by 0 bases and 1 base, with 6 bases remaining between them. CDR1 LGHNA and CDR2 YSLEER come from the germline V gene. This CDR3 has 14 residues.

The chain couples TRBV2 to TRBJ1-5; D remains unclear. CDR1 is SNHLY and CDR2 is FYNNEI in the germline V gene. Trimming removed 1 base at V and 4 bases at J, with 11 bases between. The CDR3 is made up of 15 amino acids. The CDR3 sequence: CASSEERTPNQPQHF. Here the CDR3 DNA reads TGTGCCAGCAGTGAAGAGAGGACGCCTAATCAGCCCCAGCATTTT.

The chain couples TRBV12-3 or TRBV12-4 to TRBJ2-6; unclear D gene. Between the trimmed V and J ends, which lost 3 bases and 4 bases, there was a span of 4 bases. The CDR3 spans 13 residues. This CDR3 reads CASSFLGANVLTF. The DNA for the CDR3 is TGTGCCAGCAGTTTCCTGGGGGCCAACGTCCTGACTTTC.

Comments on this clonotype: A much larger clone differs from this one at a single base, so this may be a read error. V and J are TRBV4-3 and TRBJ2-1, with 9 bases identical to TRBD1. The end of the DNA aligns better with TRBJ2-7, so the J call may be wrong. Germline values: CDR1 LGHNA, CDR2 YSLEER. The CDR3 is made up of 15 amino acids. The CDR3 is CASSPTGGSYNEQYF. CDR3 coding DNA: TGCGCCAGCAGCCCCACAGGGGGCTCCTACAATGAGCAGTACTTC.

The chain recombines TRBV7-9 with TRBJ2-7; D gene ambiguous. V shed 1 base and J shed 1 base, with 11 bases lying between them. CDR1 and CDR2 from the germline V gene are SEHNR and FQNEAQ (reference sequence). This CDR3 is built from 15 residues. In nucleotides, the CDR3 is TGTGCCAGCAGCTTAGGTGCCAAAACGTCCTACGAGCAGTACTTC. The encoded protein is CASSLGAKTSYEQYF.

CDR3 residues: CASSLAGQYEQYF. The DNA of the CDR3 is TGTGCCAGCAGCTTAGCGGGACAGTACGAGCAGTACTTC. The chain has TRBV7-2 and TRBJ2-7; 7 bases match TRBD1. This CDR3 is built from 13 residues. The germline V gene encodes CDR1 SGHTA and CDR2 FQGNSA. J gave up 4 bases and V 0 bases, and 0 bases lay outside the gene matches. Filled out from reference TRBV7-2 and TRBJ2-7, the complete variable domain reads GAGVSQSPSNKVTEKGKDVELRCDPISGHTALYWYRQSLGQGLEFLIYFQGNSAPDKSGLPSDRFSAERTGGSVSTLTIQRTQQEDSAVYLCASSLAGQYEQYFGPGTRLTVT.

This chain links TRBV6-1 with TRBJ2-6, with 12 nucleotides matching TRBD2. Germline CDR1 is MNHNS and CDR2 is SASEGT. This CDR3 comprises 18 residues. The V segment lost 7 bases and the J segment 2 bases; nucleotides outside the gene matches: 9. In DNA form, the CDR3 reads TGTGCCAGCACCAACGGACTAGCGGGGAGTGCTGGGGCCAACGTCCTGACTTTC. It encodes CASTNGLAGSAGANVLTF.

The chain couples TRBV7-2 to TRBJ2-2; D gene uncertain. V gave up 3 bases and J gave up 10 bases, with 6 bases separating them. Germline V CDR1 and CDR2: SGHTA, FQGNSA. This CDR3 spans 11 amino acids. As DNA, the CDR3 is TGTGCCAGCAGCTTCCGCGCGGAGCTGTTTTTT. Its translation is CASSFRAELFF.

This chain's CDR3 is CASSPRGAHPSTDTQYF. CDR3 nucleotide sequence: TGTGCCAGCAGTCCCCGGGGGGCCCACCCTAGCACAGATACGCAGTATTTT. V gene TRBV12-3 or TRBV12-4 combines with J gene TRBJ2-3; TRBD2 is a possible D gene (7 bases). The V and J ends lost 5 bases and 0 bases respectively, with 18 bases between them. The CDR3 has 17 amino acids.

This chain connects TRBV24-1 to TRBJ2-2; D uncertain. This CDR3 contains 15 residues. CDR1 is KGHDR, CDR2 SFDVKD, per germline. V lost 4 bases to trimming and J lost 5 bases, with 13 bases between them. CDR3 in DNA: TGTGCCACCAGTGAGTGGAGACCGAGAACCGGGGAGCTGTTTTTT. This sequence encodes CATSEWRPRTGELFF.

The J gene is TRBJ2-3, the V gene TRBV20-1, with TRBD2 matching over 11 bases. Per germline, CDR1 DFQATT and CDR2 SNEGSKA (reference sequence). The CDR3 contains 13 residues. V gave up 4 bases and J gave up 11 bases; unmatched junction bases: 8. CDR3 residues: CSAMSLAGGGQYF. The CDR3 nucleotides read TGCAGTGCTATGTCGCTAGCGGGGGGAGGGCAGTATTTT.

J is TRBJ2-6 and V is TRBV18, with D perhaps matching TRBD1 (6 bases). From germline, CDR1 is KGHSH and CDR2 LQKENI. The CDR3 runs 15 residues. The ends were cut back, 4 bases at V and 2 bases at J, with 9 bases in the middle. CDR3 sequence reads: CASSLNRAGANVLTF. The CDR3 nucleotides read TGTGCCAGCTCACTTAACAGGGCTGGGGCCAACGTCCTGACTTTC.

The sample holds a few counts of this clonotype. A much larger clone lies a single base off, so this may be a read error. The chain carries TRBV28 and TRBJ2-1; D possibly matches TRBD1 or TRBD2 (5 bases each). TRBJ2-7 explains the end of the DNA better; the J call may be wrong. The CDR3 is made up of 16 amino acids. The germline gives CDR1 MDHEN, CDR2 SYDVKM. DNA of the CDR3: TGTGCCAGCAGTCTACCCTTAGGGGCGGGCTACAATGAGCAGTACTTC. This translates into CASSLPLGAGYNEQYF.

The chain recombines TRBV6-1 with TRBJ1-4; D is possibly TRBD1 (5 bases). V was clipped by 2 bases and J by 3 bases, with 10 bases between them. The CDR3 length is 15 residues. Germline V lookup: CDR1 MNHNS, CDR2 SASEGT. CDR3 amino acids: CASSEWGSSNEKLFF. As DNA, the CDR3 is TGTGCCAGCAGTGAATGGGGGTCCTCTAATGAAAAACTGTTTTTT.

V usage is TRBV3-1 and J usage is TRBJ2-3; 10 nucleotides line up with TRBD1. After removal of 6 bases from V and 1 base from J, the junction contained 1 base not matched to a gene. The CDR3 totals 14 residues. The germline gives CDR1 LGHDT, CDR2 YNNKEL (reference sequence). The CDR3 reads CASRGQGRTDTQYF. CDR3 nucleotide sequence: TGTGCCAGCAGGGGACAGGGGCGCACAGATACGCAGTATTTT.

J is TRBJ2-2 and V is TRBV29-1, with 11 nucleotides matching TRBD2. From germline, CDR1 is SQVTM and CDR2 ANQGSEA. The CDR3 runs 16 residues. V was clipped by 5 bases and J by 1 base; unmatched bases: 6. DNA of the CDR3: TGCAGCGTTCGAGAAGGGACTAGCGGGAACACCGGGGAGCTGTTTTTT. Residues: CSVREGTSGNTGELFF.